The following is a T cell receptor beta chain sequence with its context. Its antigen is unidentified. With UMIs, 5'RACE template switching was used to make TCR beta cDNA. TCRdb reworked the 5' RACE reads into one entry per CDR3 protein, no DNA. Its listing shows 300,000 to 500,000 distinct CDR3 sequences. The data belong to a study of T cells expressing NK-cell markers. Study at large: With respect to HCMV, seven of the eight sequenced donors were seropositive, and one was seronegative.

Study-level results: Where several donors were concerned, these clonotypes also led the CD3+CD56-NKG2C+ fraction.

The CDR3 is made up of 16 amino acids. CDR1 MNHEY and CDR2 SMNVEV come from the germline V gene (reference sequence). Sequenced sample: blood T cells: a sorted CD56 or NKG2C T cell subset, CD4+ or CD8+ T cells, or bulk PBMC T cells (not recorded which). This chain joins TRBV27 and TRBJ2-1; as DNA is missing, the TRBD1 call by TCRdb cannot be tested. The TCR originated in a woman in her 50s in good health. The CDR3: CASTLSWTGGMEEQFF.